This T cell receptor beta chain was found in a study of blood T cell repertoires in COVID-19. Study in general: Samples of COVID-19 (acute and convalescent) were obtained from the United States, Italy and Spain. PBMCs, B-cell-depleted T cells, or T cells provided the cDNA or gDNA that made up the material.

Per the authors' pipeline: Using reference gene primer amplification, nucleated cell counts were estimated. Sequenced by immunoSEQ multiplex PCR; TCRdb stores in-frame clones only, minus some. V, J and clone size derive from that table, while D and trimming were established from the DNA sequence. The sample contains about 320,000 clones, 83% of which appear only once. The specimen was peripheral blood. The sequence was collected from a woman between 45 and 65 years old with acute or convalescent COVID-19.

The CDR3 sequence: CATSDLGSPAYNEQFF. DNA of the CDR3: TGTGCCACCAGTGATCTCGGGAGTCCAGCCTACAATGAGCAGTTCTTC. J is TRBJ2-1 and V is TRBV24-1; D may be TRBD2 (6 bases). Trimming shortened V by 3 bases and J by 2 bases, and 13 bases separated the two germline ends. Germline loops: CDR1 KGHDR, CDR2 SFDVKD. The CDR3 length is 16 residues.